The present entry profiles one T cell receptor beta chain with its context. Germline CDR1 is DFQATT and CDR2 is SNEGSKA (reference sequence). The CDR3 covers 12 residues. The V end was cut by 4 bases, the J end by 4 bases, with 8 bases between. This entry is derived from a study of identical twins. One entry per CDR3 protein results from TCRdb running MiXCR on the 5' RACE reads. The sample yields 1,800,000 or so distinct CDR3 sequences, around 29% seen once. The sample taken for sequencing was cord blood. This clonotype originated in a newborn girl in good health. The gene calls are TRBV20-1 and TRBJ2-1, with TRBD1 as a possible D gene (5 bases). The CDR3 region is CSAISGYNEQFF. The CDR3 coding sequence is TGCAGTGCTATTTCAGGGTACAATGAGCAGTTCTTC.